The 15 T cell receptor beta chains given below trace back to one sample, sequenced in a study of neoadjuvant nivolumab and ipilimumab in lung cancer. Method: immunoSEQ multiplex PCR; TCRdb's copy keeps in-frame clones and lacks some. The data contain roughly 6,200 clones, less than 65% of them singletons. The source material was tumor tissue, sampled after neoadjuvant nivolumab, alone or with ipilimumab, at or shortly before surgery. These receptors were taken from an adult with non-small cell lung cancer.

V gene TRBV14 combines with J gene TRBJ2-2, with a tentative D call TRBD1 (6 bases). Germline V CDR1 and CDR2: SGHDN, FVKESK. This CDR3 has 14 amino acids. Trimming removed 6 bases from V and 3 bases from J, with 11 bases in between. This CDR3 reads CASRRQVHTGELFF. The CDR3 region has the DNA TGTGCCAGCAGGAGACAGGTCCACACCGGGGAGCTGTTTTTT.

CDR3 loop: CASSPGQGAYGYTF. The DNA for the CDR3 is TGTGCCAGCAGCCCAGGACAGGGGGCCTATGGCTACACCTTC. The chain carries TRBV7-8 and TRBJ1-2, with TRBD1 identical over 11 bases. CDR3 length: 14 residues. CDR1 and CDR2 (germline): SGHVS, FQNEAQ. V shed 5 bases, J shed 4 bases, and the junction held 3 bases outside the gene matches. Full variable domain (rest looked up from reference TRBV7-8 and TRBJ1-2): GAGVSQSPRYKVAKRGQDVALRCDPISGHVSLFWYQQALGQGPEFLTYFQNEAQLDKSGLPSDRFFAERPEGSVSTLKIQRTQQEDSAVYLCASSPGQGAYGYTFGSGTRLTVV.

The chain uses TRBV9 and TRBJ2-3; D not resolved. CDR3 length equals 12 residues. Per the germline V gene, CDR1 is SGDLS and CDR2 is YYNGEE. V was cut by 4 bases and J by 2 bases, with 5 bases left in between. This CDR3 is CASSPNTDTQYF. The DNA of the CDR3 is TGTGCCAGCAGCCCGAACACAGATACGCAGTATTTT.

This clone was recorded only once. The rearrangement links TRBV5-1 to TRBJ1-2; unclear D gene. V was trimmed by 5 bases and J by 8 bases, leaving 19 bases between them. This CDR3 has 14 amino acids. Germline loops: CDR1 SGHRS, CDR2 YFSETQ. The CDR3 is CASSPFTGRSGYTF. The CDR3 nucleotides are TGCGCCAGCAGTCCTTTCACCGGGCGCTCGGGCTACACCTTC.

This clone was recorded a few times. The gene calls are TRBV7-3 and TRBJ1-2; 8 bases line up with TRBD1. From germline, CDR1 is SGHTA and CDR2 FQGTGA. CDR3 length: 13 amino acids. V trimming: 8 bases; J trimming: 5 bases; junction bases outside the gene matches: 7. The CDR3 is CASGPGQGYGYTF. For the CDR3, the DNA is TGTGCCAGCGGCCCCGGACAGGGTTATGGCTACACCTTC.

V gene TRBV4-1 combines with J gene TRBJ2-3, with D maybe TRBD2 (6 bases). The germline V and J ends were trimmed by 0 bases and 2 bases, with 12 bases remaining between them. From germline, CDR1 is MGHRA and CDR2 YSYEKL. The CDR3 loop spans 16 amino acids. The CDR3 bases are TGCGCCAGCAGCCAAGATTTCGGGAGTAACACAGATACGCAGTATTTT. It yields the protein CASSQDFGSNTDTQYF.

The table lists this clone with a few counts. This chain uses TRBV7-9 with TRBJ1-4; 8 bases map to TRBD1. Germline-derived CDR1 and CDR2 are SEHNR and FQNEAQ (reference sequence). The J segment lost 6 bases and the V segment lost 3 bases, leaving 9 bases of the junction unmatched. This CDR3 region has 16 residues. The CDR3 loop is CASSFTAGTGDEKLFF. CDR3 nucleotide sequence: TGTGCCAGCAGCTTTACAGCCGGGACAGGTGATGAAAAACTGTTTTTT. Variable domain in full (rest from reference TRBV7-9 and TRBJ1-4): DTGVSQNPRHKITKRGQNVTFRCDPISEHNRLYWYRQTLGQGPEFLTYFQNEAQLEKSRLLSDRFSAERPKGSFSTLEIQRTEQGDSAMYLCASSFTAGTGDEKLFFGSGTQLSVL.

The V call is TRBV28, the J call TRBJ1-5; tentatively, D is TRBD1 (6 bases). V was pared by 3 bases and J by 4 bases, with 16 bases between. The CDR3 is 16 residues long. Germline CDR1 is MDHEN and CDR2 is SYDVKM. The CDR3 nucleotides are TGTGCCAGCAGTTTGAATCCCGGGGGCAGGAATCAGCCCCAGCATTTT. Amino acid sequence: CASSLNPGGRNQPQHF.

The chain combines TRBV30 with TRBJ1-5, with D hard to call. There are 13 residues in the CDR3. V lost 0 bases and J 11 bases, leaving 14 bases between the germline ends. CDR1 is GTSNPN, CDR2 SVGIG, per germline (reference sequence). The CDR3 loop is CAWSVGQRTAQHF. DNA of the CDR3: TGTGCCTGGAGTGTAGGGCAGCGGACCGCCCAGCATTTT.

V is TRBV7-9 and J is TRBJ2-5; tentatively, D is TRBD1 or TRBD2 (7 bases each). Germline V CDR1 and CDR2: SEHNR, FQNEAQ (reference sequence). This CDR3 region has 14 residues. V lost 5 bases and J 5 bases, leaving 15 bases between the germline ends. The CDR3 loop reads CASSRGTAGETQYF. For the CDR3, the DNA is TGTGCCAGCAGCCGGGGGACAGCGGGGGAGACCCAGTACTTC.

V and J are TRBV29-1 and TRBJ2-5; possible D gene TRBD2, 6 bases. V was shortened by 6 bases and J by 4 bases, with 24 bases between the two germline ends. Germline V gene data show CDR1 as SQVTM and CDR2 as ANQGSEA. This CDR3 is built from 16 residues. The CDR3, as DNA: TGCAGCGTGCCTTACCGGCGGCAGGGACTCCCAGAGACCCAGTACTTC. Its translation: CSVPYRRQGLPETQYF.

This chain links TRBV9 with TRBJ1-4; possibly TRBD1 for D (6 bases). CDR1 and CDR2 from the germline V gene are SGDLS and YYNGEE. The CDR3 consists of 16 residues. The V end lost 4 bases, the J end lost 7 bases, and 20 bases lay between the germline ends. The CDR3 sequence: CASSPMEGGRGEKLFF. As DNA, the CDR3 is TGTGCCAGCAGCCCGATGGAGGGGGGGCGAGGTGAAAAACTGTTTTTT.

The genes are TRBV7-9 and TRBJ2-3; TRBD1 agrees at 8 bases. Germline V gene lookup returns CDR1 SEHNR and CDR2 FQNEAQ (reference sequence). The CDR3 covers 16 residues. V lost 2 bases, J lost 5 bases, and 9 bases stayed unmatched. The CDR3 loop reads CASSLTSGGEGDTQYF. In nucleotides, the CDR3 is TGTGCCAGCAGCTTAACATCAGGGGGCGAGGGAGATACGCAGTATTTT.

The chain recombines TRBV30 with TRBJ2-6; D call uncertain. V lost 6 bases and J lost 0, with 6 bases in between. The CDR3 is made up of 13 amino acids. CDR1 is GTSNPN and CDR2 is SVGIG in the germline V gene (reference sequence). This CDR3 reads CACWISGANVLTF. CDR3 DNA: TGTGCCTGTTGGATCTCTGGGGCCAACGTCCTGACTTTC.

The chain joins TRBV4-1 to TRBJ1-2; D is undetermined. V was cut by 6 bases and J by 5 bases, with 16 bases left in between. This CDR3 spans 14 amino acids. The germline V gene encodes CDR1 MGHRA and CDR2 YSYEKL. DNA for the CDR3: TGCGCCAGCAGTCGGGATGTCGGTATTTATGGCTACACCTTC. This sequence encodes CASSRDVGIYGYTF.